This TCR beta chain was captured by sequencing in a study of T cells in Graves' hyperthyroidism and ophthalmopathy. The CDR3 length is 13 residues. V lost 5 bases and J lost 12; bases outside the gene matches: 7. From germline, CDR1 is SGHTA and CDR2 FQGNSA. This clonotype was detected ten times or more. Amplification targeted TCR beta CDR3 regions from RNA transcripts. In the first-round RT-PCR of the TCR CDR3, the HTBI primer set was used. TCRdb used MiXCR to reprocess the multiplex PCR reads, holding one entry per CDR3 protein. The table shows about 290,000 distinct CDR3 sequences, with over 15% occurring only once. The diagnostic basis comprised clinical symptoms, serum thyroxine and TRAb, thyroid ultrasound and orbital computed tomography.

The sample consisted of blood. The rearrangement joins TRBV7-2 to TRBJ1-6; 7 bases agree with TRBD1. The TCR comes from a woman in her sixties with Graves' ophthalmopathy. The CDR3 region is CASSLRQGQPLHF. The CDR3 DNA follows: TGTGCCAGCAGCCTGAGACAGGGCCAACCCCTCCACTTT.